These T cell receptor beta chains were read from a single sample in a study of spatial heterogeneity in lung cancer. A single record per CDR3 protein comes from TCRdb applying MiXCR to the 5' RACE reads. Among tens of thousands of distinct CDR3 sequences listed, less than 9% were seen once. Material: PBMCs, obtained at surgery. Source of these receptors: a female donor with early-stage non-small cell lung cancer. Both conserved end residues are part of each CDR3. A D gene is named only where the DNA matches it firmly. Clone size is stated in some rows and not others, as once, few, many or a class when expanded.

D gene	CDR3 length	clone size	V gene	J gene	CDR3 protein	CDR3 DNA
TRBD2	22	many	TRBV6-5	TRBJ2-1	CASSYSSLARTSGRGSYNEQFF	TGTGCCAGCAGTTACTCGAGTCTCGCTAGGACTAGCGGGCGGGGGTCCTACAATGAGCAGTTCTTC
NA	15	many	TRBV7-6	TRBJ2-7	CASSLAGTYSYEQYF	TGTGCCAGCAGCCTGGCTGGGACATACTCCTACGAGCAGTACTTC
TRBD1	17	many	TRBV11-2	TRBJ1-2	CASSLYTGTGARDGYTF	TGTGCCAGCAGCTTATATACCGGGACAGGGGCGAGAGATGGCTACACCTTC
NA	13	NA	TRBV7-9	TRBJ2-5	CASSPTGVETQYF	TGTGCCAGCAGCCCCACGGGTGTTGAGACCCAGTACTTC
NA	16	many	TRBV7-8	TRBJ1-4	CASSPGPIPTNEKLFF	TGTGCCAGCAGCCCGGGACCGATACCAACTAATGAAAAACTGTTTTTT
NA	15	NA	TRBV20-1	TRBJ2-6	CSARDWGSGANVLTF	TGCAGTGCTAGAGATTGGGGCTCTGGGGCCAACGTCCTGACTTTC
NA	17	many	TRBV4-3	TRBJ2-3	CASSLAAGTGGTDTQYF	TGCGCCAGCAGCCTCGCGGCCGGGACCGGGGGCACAGATACGCAGTATTTT
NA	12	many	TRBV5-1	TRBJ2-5	CASSPTRETQYF	TGCGCCAGCAGCCCGACGCGGGAGACCCAGTACTTC
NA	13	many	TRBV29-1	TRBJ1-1	CSVEDPAVPEAFF	TGCAGCGTTGAAGATCCAGCTGTGCCTGAAGCTTTCTTT
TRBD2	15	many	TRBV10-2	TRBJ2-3	CASRRLAGESDTQYF	TGCGCCAGCAGACGCCTAGCGGGAGAATCAGATACGCAGTATTTT
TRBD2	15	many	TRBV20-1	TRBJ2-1	CSARRLRSAGVIQFF	TGCAGTGCTAGAAGACTACGGTCAGCGGGAGTTATCCAGTTCTTC
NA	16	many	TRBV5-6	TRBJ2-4	CASSNYLRVAKNIQYF	TGTGCCAGCAGCAACTACCTTCGGGTTGCCAAAAACATTCAGTACTTC
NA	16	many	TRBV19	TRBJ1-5	CASRPFTGSGNQPQHF	TGTGCCAGTAGGCCCTTTACGGGGAGTGGCAATCAGCCCCAGCATTTT
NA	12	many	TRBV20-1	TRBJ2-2	CSARRGHGELFF	TGCAGTGCTAGAAGAGGGCACGGGGAGCTGTTTTTT